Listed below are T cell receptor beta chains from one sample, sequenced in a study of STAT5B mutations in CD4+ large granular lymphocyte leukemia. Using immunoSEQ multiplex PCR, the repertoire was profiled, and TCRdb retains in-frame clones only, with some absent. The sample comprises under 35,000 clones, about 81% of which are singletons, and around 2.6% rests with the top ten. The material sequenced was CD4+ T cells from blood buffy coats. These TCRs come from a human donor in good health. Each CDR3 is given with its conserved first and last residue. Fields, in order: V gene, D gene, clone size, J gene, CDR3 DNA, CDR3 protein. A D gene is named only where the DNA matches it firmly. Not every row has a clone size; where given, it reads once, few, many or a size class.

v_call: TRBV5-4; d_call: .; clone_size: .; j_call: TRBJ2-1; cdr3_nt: TGTGCCAGCAGCTTGGCAGGCACCGAGCAGTTCTTC; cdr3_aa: CASSLAGTEQFF
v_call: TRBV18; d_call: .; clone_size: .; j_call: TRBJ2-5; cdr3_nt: TGTGCCAGCTCACCACCGGAGGCGGCAGGGAGGCAAGAGACCCAGTACTTC; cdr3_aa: CASSPPEAAGRQETQYF
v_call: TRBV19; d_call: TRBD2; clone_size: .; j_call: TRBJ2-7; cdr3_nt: TGTGCCAGTACTCACCACCTAGCGGGGAGCGACGAGCAGTACTTC; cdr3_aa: CASTHHLAGSDEQYF
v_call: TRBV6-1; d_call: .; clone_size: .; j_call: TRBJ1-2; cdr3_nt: TGTGCCAGTCCCCCTGGGGGAGCTAACTATGGCTACACCTTC; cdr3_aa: CASPPGGANYGYTF
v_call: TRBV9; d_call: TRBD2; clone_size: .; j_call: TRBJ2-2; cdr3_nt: TGTGCCAGCAGCGTGAGCAGCGGGAGGGGGGGTACCGGGGAGCTGTTTTTT; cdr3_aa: CASSVSSGRGGTGELFF
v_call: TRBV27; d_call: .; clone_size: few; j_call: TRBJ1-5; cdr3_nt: TGTGCCAGCAGTCAGGGGCCTGGCAATCAGCCCCAGCATTTT; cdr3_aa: CASSQGPGNQPQHF
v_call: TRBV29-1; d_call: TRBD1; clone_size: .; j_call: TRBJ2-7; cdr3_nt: TGCAGCGTAGGGACAGGGGAACTCTACGAGCAGTACTTC; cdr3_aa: CSVGTGELYEQYF
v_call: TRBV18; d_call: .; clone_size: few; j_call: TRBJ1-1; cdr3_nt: TGTGCCAGCTCACCAAGTCTCAACATGAACACTGAAGCTTTCTTT; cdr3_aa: CASSPSLNMNTEAFF
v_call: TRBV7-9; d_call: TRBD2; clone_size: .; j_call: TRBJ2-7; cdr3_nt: TGTGCCAGCACTGGGGGGGTCGAGCAGTACTTC; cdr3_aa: CASTGGVEQYF
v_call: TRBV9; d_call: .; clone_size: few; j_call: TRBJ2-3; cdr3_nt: TGTGCCAGCAGCACACACAGCGAAGGCACAGATACGCAGTATTTT; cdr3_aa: CASSTHSEGTDTQYF
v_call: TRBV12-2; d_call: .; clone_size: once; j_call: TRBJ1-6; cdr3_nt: TGTGCAAGTCCCCCCGATCAATCACCCCTCCACTTT; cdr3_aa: CASPPDQSPLHF
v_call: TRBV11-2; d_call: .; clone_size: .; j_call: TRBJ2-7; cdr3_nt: TGTGCCAGCAGCCAGGCGCGACCCGGAGTCCACGAGCAGTACTTC; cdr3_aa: CASSQARPGVHEQYF
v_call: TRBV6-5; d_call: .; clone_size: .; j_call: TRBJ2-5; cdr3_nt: TGTGCCAGCACATACGGGGTGGCCCAGTACTTC; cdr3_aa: CASTYGVAQYF
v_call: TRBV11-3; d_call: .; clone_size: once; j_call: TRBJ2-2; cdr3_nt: TGTGCCAGCAGCTTTACAGGGTCCTCCGGGGAGCTGTTTTTT; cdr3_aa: CASSFTGSSGELFF
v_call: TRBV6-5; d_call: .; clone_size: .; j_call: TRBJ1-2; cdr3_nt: TGTGCCAGCACCCCCACGGGGGCGAACTATGGCTACACCTTC; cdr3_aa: CASTPTGANYGYTF
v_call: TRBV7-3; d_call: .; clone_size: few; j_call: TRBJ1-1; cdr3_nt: TGTGCCAGCAGCTCCGGGCTTAGCACTGAAGCTTTCTTT; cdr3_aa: CASSSGLSTEAFF
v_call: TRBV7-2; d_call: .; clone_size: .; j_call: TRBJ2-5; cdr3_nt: TGTGCCAGCAGCTTAGTGTCGGGGAGTCCAAGTTTAGAGACCCAGTACTTC; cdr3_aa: CASSLVSGSPSLETQYF
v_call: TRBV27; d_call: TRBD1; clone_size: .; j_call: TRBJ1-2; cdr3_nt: TGTGCCAGCAGCCCCGACAGGGGTTCACGTTACACCTTC; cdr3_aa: CASSPDRGSRYTF
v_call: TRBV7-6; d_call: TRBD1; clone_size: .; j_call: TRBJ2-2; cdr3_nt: TGTGCCAGCAGCCAGGGACAGTCGAACACCGGGGAGCTGTTTTTT; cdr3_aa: CASSQGQSNTGELFF
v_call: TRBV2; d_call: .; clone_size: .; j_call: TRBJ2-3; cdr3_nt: TGTGCCAGCAGTGAAAGGAGGGTACCATCGAGTACGCAGTATTTT; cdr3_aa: CASSERRVPSSTQYF
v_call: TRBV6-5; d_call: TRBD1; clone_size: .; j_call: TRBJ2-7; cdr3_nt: TGTGCCAGCAGTTACTCGAAGGACAGGGGGCTCGAGCAGTACTTC; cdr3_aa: CASSYSKDRGLEQYF
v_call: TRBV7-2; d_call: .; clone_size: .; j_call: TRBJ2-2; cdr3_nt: TGTGCCAGCGGATTGGGATTTTACACCGGGGAGCTGTTTTTT; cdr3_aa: CASGLGFYTGELFF
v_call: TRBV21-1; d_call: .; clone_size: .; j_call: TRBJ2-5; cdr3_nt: TGTGCCAGCAGCCCACTCGAGGGGATTCAAGAGACCCAGTACTTC; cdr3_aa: CASSPLEGIQETQYF
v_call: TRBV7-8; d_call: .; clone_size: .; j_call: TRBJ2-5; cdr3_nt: TGTGCCAGCAGCTTAGTAGGGGGTGGAGAGACCCAGTACTTC; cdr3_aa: CASSLVGGGETQYF
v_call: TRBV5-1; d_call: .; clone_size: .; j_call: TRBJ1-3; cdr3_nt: TGCGCCAGCAGCCCCGAGGGGTCTGGAAACACCATATATTTT; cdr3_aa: CASSPEGSGNTIYF
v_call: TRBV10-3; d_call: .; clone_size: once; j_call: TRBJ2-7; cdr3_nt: TGTGCCATCAGTGAGCCTCAGGGAGGCTTAGGCTCCTACGAGCAGTACTTC; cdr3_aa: CAISEPQGGLGSYEQYF
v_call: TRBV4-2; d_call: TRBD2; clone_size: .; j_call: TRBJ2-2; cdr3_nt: TGTGCCAGCAGCCAATTCGCGGGGGGGCCGGACACCGGGGAGCTGTTTTTT; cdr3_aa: CASSQFAGGPDTGELFF
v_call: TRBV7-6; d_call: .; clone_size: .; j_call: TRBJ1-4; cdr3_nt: TGTGCCAGCAGCTTAGGGAGGGGGGTTCGGACTAATGAAAAACTGTTTTTT; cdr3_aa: CASSLGRGVRTNEKLFF
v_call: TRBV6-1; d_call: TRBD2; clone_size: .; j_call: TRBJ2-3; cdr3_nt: TGTGCCAGTTCCTTTAGCGGGAGTAGCACAGATACGCAGTATTTT; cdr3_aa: CASSFSGSSTDTQYF
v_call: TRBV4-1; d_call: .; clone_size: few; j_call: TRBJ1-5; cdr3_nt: TGCGCCAGCAGCCAAGTCGACATAAATCAGCCCCAGCATTTT; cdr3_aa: CASSQVDINQPQHF
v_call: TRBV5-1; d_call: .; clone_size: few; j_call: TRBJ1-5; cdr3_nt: TGCGCCAGCAGATTGTCAAGCAATCAGCCCCAGCATTTT; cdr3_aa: CASRLSSNQPQHF
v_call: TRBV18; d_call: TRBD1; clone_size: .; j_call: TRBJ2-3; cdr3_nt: TGTGCCAGCTCACCACTTGACAGGGAAACAGATACGCAGTATTTT; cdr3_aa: CASSPLDRETDTQYF
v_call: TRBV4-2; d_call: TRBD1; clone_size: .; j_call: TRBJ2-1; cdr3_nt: TGTGCCAGCAGCCAAGATAGACAGGGTTGGGGTGAGCAGTTCTTC; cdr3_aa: CASSQDRQGWGEQFF
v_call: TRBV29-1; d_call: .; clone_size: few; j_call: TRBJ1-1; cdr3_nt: TGCAGCGTTGGGTCTTCCCAGGCACTCACTGAAGCTTTCTTT; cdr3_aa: CSVGSSQALTEAFF
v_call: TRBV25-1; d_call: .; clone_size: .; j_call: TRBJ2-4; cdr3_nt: TGTGCCAGCAGTGGCAGGGACATTCAGTACTTC; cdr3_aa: CASSGRDIQYF
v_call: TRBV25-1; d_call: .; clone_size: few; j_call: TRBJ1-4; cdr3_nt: TGTGCCACCCAATACCTTGAAAAACTGTTTTTT; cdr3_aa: CATQYLEKLFF
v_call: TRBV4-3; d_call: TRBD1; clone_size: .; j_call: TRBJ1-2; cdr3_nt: TGCGCCAGCAGCCAAGGGGGACAGGGGAACTATGGCTACACCTTC; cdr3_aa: CASSQGGQGNYGYTF
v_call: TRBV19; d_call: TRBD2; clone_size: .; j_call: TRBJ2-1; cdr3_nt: TGTGCCAGTAGTATTTCCGGGGGGGTTCACAATGAGCAGTTCTTC; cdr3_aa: CASSISGGVHNEQFF
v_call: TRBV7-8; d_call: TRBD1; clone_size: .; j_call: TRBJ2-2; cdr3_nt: TGTGCCAGCAGCCCCCGGGACAGGATGTGGAACACCGGGGAGCTGTTTTTT; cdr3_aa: CASSPRDRMWNTGELFF
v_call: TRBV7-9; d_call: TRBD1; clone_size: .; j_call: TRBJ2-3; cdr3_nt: TGTGCCAGCAGCCGGCCGGGACAGGGAGGCACAGATACGCAGTATTTT; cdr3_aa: CASSRPGQGGTDTQYF
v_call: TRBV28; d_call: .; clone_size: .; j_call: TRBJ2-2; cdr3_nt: TGTGCCAGCATCTCAGACCCCACGACCAGAACCGGGGAGCTGTTTTTT; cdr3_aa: CASISDPTTRTGELFF
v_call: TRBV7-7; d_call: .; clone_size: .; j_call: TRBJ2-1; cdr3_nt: TGTGCCAGCAGCTTAGCGTCTGGAAATGAGCAGTTCTTC; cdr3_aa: CASSLASGNEQFF
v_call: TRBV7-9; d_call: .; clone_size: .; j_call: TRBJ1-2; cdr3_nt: TGTGCCAGCAGCTTAGAAGGGGCGGGTACCTTC; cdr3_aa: CASSLEGAGTF
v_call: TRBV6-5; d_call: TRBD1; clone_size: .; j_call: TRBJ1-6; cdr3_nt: TGTGCCAGCAGTTACCGCCAGGGGGCGAATCAACCCCTCCACTTT; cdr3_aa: CASSYRQGANQPLHF
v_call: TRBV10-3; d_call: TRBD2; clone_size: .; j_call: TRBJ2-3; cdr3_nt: TGTGCCATCAGTGAGTCGGCCAGCGGGGGCCACACAGATACGCAGTATTTT; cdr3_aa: CAISESASGGHTDTQYF
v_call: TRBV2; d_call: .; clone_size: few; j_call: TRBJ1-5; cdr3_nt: TGTGCCAGCAGACCCCAGGGTCAGGTAAATCAGCCCCAGCATTTT; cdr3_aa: CASRPQGQVNQPQHF
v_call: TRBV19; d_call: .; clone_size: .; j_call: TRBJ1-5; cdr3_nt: TGTGCCAGTAGTATTGGCCCAGTAGATCAGCCCCAGCATTTT; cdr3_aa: CASSIGPVDQPQHF
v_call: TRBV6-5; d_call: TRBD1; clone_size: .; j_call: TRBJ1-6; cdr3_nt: TGTGCCAGCAGTTGGGACAGGAGCTCCTATAATTCACCCCTCCACTTT; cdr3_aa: CASSWDRSSYNSPLHF
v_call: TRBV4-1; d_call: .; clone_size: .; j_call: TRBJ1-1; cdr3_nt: TGCGCCAGCAGCCAGCCCGGGAGAAAAATGAACACTGAAGCTTTCTTT; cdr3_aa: CASSQPGRKMNTEAFF
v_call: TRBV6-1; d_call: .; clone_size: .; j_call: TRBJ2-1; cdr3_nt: TGTGCCAGCAGTGTGTACAATGAGCAGTTCTTC; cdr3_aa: CASSVYNEQFF
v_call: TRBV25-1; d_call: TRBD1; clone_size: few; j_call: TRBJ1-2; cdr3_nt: TGTGCCAGCAGTGTGGGACAGGAGTTCGGCTACACCTTC; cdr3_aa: CASSVGQEFGYTF